These T cell receptor beta chains were read from a single sample in a study of T cells after yellow fever vaccination. TCRdb redid the calling of the 5' RACE reads with MiXCR, one entry per CDR3 protein. The top ten hold approximately 25% of the sample, which has some 340,000 distinct CDR3 sequences, approximately 4% seen once. Sequenced material: PBMCs, taken 5 days after the yellow fever booster vaccination. Receptor source: a young man who received the YFV17D yellow fever vaccine. Both conserved end residues are part of each CDR3. A D gene is named only where the DNA matches it firmly. Some rows have no size entry. The others give once, few or many, or a class for an expanded clone.

TRBJ2-7,-,few,TRBV6-5,CASSYDAGSPYEQYF,TGTGCCAGCAGTTACGACGCCGGGAGCCCCTACGAGCAGTACTTC
TRBJ2-3,TRBD1,many,TRBV6-2/TRBV6-3,CASGSQGMDTQYF,TGTGCCAGCGGATCACAGGGGATGGATACGCAGTATTTT
TRBJ2-5,-,-,TRBV4-1,CASSQADEGETQYF,TGCGCCAGCAGCCAAGCTGATGAGGGAGAGACCCAGTACTTC
TRBJ1-1,TRBD1,-,TRBV10-3,CAIRDLDRGVVTDAFF,TGTGCCATCAGGGACTTGGACAGGGGCGTGGTCACTGACGCTTTCTTT
TRBJ1-4,-,few,TRBV7-2,CASSLGVGQGNEKLFF,TGTGCCAGCAGCTTAGGAGTGGGTCAGGGAAATGAAAAACTGTTTTTT
TRBJ2-3,TRBD2,-,TRBV27,CASSFGVLAGGTRGVDTQYF,TGTGCCAGCAGTTTTGGGGTGCTAGCGGGGGGGACCCGAGGGGTGGATACGCAGTATTTT
TRBJ2-6,-,-,TRBV12-3/TRBV12-4,CARNTDSGANVLTF,TGTGCCAGGAATACGGACTCTGGGGCCAACGTCCTGACTTTC
TRBJ2-1,-,-,TRBV4-3,CASSQQETGGAEQFF,TGCGCCAGCAGCCAACAAGAGACTGGCGGGGCTGAGCAGTTCTTC
TRBJ2-4,-,-,TRBV18,CASSPGPPADIQYF,TGTGCCAGCTCACCCGGCCCACCGGCAGACATTCAGTACTTC
TRBJ2-3,-,few,TRBV10-2,CASSETTSHNTQYF,TGCGCCAGCAGTGAGACGACTAGTCACAATACGCAGTATTTT
TRBJ2-7,TRBD1,-,TRBV4-1,CASAAVTGTAIPYEQYF,TGCGCCAGCGCAGCCGTAACCGGGACAGCGATACCCTACGAGCAGTACTTC
TRBJ2-5,-,many,TRBV5-1,CASSEPGSRETQYF,TGCGCCAGCAGCGAGCCAGGGAGTCGAGAGACCCAGTACTTC
TRBJ2-6,-,few,TRBV5-1,CASSFLARASSGANVLTF,TGCGCCAGCAGCTTCCTGGCCAGGGCCTCCTCTGGGGCCAACGTCCTGACTTTC
TRBJ2-4,-,few,TRBV28,CASSPRPRQTSWYF,TGTGCCAGCAGCCCGAGGCCGAGACAAACGTCTTGGTACTTC
TRBJ2-1,-,few,TRBV9,CASSVDPTSRGQFF,TGTGCCAGCAGCGTAGACCCGACCTCACGGGGGCAGTTCTTC
TRBJ2-3,TRBD2,-,TRBV10-3,CAIRAGPGDTQYF,TGTGCCATCAGAGCGGGGCCGGGAGATACGCAGTATTTT
TRBJ1-5,TRBD1,many,TRBV27,CASLPGQGVGQPQHF,TGTGCCAGCTTACCGGGACAGGGAGTCGGACAGCCCCAGCATTTT
TRBJ2-7,TRBD1,few,TRBV7-8,CASSYRDSAYEQYF,TGTGCCAGCAGCTACCGGGACAGCGCCTACGAGCAGTACTTC
TRBJ2-7,-,few,TRBV4-2,CASSQVSGPYEQYF,TGTGCCAGCAGCCAAGTATCCGGGCCCTACGAGCAGTACTTC
TRBJ2-5,-,-,TRBV15,CATSRVLGPETQYF,TGTGCCACCAGCAGAGTTTTGGGGCCGGAGACCCAGTACTTC
TRBJ2-7,-,few,TRBV20-1,CSARDRSLGVHEQYF,TGCAGTGCTAGAGATCGGAGCTTGGGTGTCCACGAGCAGTACTTC
TRBJ1-6,TRBD1,few,TRBV5-1,CASSFGMGQGASPLHF,TGCGCCAGCAGCTTTGGGATGGGACAGGGGGCATCACCCCTCCACTTT
TRBJ1-2,-,once,TRBV4-3,CASSQEAEGRISGGYTF,TGCGCCAGCAGCCAAGAGGCGGAGGGTAGGATTTCCGGAGGCTACACCTTC
TRBJ1-5,-,-,TRBV20-1,CSAFENSNQPQHF,TGCAGTGCTTTTGAGAATAGCAATCAGCCCCAGCATTTT
TRBJ2-2,-,-,TRBV6-5,CASTQMQTYTGELFF,TGTGCCAGCACCCAAATGCAGACATACACCGGGGAGCTGTTTTTT
TRBJ2-4,-,few,TRBV5-1,CASMDGSKNIQYF,TGCGCCAGCATGGACGGATCCAAAAACATTCAGTACTTC
TRBJ1-2,TRBD1,-,TRBV5-1,CASSFQPGTGSYGYTF,TGCGCCAGCAGCTTCCAGCCCGGGACAGGTTCCTATGGCTACACCTTC
TRBJ1-4,-,few,TRBV3-1,CASSPWGAGEKLFF,TGTGCCAGCAGCCCGTGGGGGGCAGGTGAAAAACTGTTTTTT
TRBJ1-6,TRBD1,-,TRBV20-1,CSATAPRDRGTPLHF,TGCAGTGCTACCGCGCCCCGGGACAGGGGTACACCCCTCCACTTT
TRBJ2-1,-,few,TRBV4-1,CASSQEDGAGAPLNEQFF,TGCGCCAGCAGCCAAGAGGATGGGGCGGGGGCCCCTCTAAATGAGCAGTTCTTC
TRBJ2-3,TRBD2,few,TRBV5-1,CASSLGTSATDTQYF,TGCGCCAGCAGCTTGGGAACTAGCGCGACAGATACGCAGTATTTT
TRBJ1-4,-,few,TRBV5-5,CASSLAGLSTNEKLFF,TGTGCCAGCAGCTTGGCCGGCTTGTCAACTAATGAAAAACTGTTTTTT
TRBJ1-2,TRBD1,few,TRBV5-1,CASSSDRAEYGYTF,TGCGCCAGCAGCTCAGACAGGGCCGAGTATGGCTACACCTTC
TRBJ2-1,TRBD2,many,TRBV4-3,CASSGGRARFNEQFF,TGCGCCAGCAGCGGTGGGAGGGCGCGGTTTAATGAGCAGTTCTTC
TRBJ1-6,TRBD1,few,TRBV12-3/TRBV12-4,CASSFSRRGDSPLHF,TGTGCCAGCAGTTTTTCCCGCAGGGGGGATTCACCCCTCCACTTT
TRBJ2-7,-,many,TRBV5-1,CASSMGLWGELVSDEQYF,TGCGCCAGCAGCATGGGTCTCTGGGGCGAGCTAGTCTCCGACGAGCAGTACTTC
TRBJ2-6,-,-,TRBV6-5,CASSRGLEAGANVLTF,TGTGCCAGCAGTAGGGGATTGGAGGCTGGGGCCAACGTCCTGACTTTC
TRBJ1-1,-,once,TRBV24-1,CATSDLDRKIMNTEAFF,TGTGCCACCAGTGATTTGGACCGCAAGATCATGAACACTGAAGCTTTCTTT
TRBJ2-1,TRBD2,few,TRBV11-3,CASSPLGGGANEQFF,TGTGCCAGCAGCCCGCTGGGCGGGGGGGCCAATGAGCAGTTCTTC
TRBJ1-2,-,few,TRBV27,CASSRTFEGRGYTF,TGTGCCAGCAGCCGGACATTCGAAGGTCGGGGCTACACCTTC
TRBJ1-1,-,few,TRBV7-9,CASSTVGNTEAFF,TGTGCCAGCAGCACAGTAGGGAACACTGAAGCTTTCTTT
TRBJ2-1,-,few,TRBV25-1,CASSDYYNEQFF,TGTGCCAGCAGTGATTACTACAATGAGCAGTTCTTC
TRBJ1-2,-,many,TRBV7-9,CASSARTDYGYTF,TGTGCCAGCAGCGCCCGGACGGACTATGGCTACACCTTC
TRBJ1-2,TRBD1,few,TRBV30,CAWTPGQGGANYGYTF,TGTGCCTGGACCCCAGGACAGGGGGGGGCGAACTATGGCTACACCTTC
TRBJ1-2,TRBD1,many,TRBV12-3/TRBV12-4,CASSQQGGYTF,TGTGCCAGCTCCCAACAGGGGGGCTACACCTTC
TRBJ2-5,-,-,TRBV4-1,CASSQDQGGKTQYF,TGCGCCAGCAGCCAAGATCAGGGGGGCAAGACCCAGTACTTC
TRBJ2-7,-,few,TRBV11-2,CASSTYRENYEQYF,TGTGCCAGCAGCACATACAGGGAGAACTACGAGCAGTACTTC
TRBJ2-7,-,few,TRBV7-9,CASSLAGTYEQYF,TGTGCCAGCAGCTTGGCGGGGACCTACGAGCAGTACTTC
TRBJ2-3,-,-,TRBV28,CASSFGAELTDTQYF,TGTGCCAGCAGTTTTGGAGCGGAGCTCACAGATACGCAGTATTTT
TRBJ1-5,-,-,TRBV29-1,CSVGLGDNQPQHF,TGCAGCGTTGGTCTCGGGGATAATCAGCCCCAGCATTTT
TRBJ2-2,TRBD1,few,TRBV5-4,CASSFIGTGNLFF,TGTGCCAGCAGCTTTATCGGGACAGGGAATCTGTTTTTT
TRBJ2-7,-,few,TRBV5-1,CASSLHAEQYF,TGCGCCAGCAGCTTGCACGCCGAGCAGTACTTC
TRBJ1-5,-,few,TRBV28,CASTASTGGNQPQHF,TGTGCCAGCACCGCCTCGACGGGGGGTAATCAGCCCCAGCATTTT
TRBJ2-5,TRBD2,-,TRBV5-1,CASSSTSGQETQYF,TGCGCCAGCAGCTCCACTAGCGGTCAAGAGACCCAGTACTTC
TRBJ1-6,-,many,TRBV7-9,CASSLVPNSPLHF,TGTGCCAGCAGCTTAGTCCCTAATTCACCCCTCCACTTT